This T cell receptor beta chain was identified during a study of cytomegalovirus exposure and HLA in healthy donors. The wider study: There were 117 million unique TCR beta sequences, drawn from some 180 million T cells, in an earlier analysis.

V shed 4 bases, J shed 5 bases, and the junction held 10 bases outside the gene matches. Per germline, CDR1 MGHDK and CDR2 SYGVNS. The CDR3 has 15 amino acids. A multiplex PCR was run with 60 Vbeta primers and 13 Jbeta primers. The protocol was immunoSEQ multiplex PCR, while the TCRdb copy is restricted to in-frame clones and leaves out a portion. The data hold about 130,000 clones, with about 63% observed a single time. This rearrangement joins TRBV25-1 to TRBJ1-1; the match to TRBD1 covers 7 bases. The sequence was collected from a man under 40 in good health and CMV-seropositive. Specimen: PBMCs. Written as DNA, the CDR3 is TGTGCCAGCAGTGGCAGGGGGTCTTTAAAAACTGAAGCTTTCTTT. The encoded protein is CASSGRGSLKTEAFF.